This TCR beta chain is drawn from a study of blood T cell repertoires in COVID-19. The wider study: COVID-19 samples from acute and convalescent phases originated in the United States, Italy and Spain. Nucleic acid was either cDNA or gDNA, and it came from T cells, B-cell-depleted T cells, or PBMCs.

Original analysis: The assay estimated nucleated cells by amplifying reference gene primers. Clones were read by immunoSEQ multiplex PCR, and TCRdb kept only the in-frame ones, dropping some. V, J and clone size derive from that table, while D and trimming were established from the DNA sequence. The sample holds around 300,000 clones; 86% are singletons and the top ten take 3%. The receptor's source is a woman aged 30 to 39 with active or convalescent COVID-19. The sequencing sample was made of peripheral blood.

The CDR3 region is CASSIAGLDFYGYTF. DNA of the CDR3: TGTGCCAGTAGTATCGCGGGGCTCGACTTTTATGGCTACACCTTC. V usage is TRBV19 and J usage is TRBJ1-2; perhaps TRBD1 as D (5 bases). V was shortened by 3 bases and J by 5 bases, with 16 bases between the two germline ends. The V gene's germline CDR1 is LNHDA and CDR2 SQIVND (reference sequence). The CDR3 is made up of 15 amino acids.